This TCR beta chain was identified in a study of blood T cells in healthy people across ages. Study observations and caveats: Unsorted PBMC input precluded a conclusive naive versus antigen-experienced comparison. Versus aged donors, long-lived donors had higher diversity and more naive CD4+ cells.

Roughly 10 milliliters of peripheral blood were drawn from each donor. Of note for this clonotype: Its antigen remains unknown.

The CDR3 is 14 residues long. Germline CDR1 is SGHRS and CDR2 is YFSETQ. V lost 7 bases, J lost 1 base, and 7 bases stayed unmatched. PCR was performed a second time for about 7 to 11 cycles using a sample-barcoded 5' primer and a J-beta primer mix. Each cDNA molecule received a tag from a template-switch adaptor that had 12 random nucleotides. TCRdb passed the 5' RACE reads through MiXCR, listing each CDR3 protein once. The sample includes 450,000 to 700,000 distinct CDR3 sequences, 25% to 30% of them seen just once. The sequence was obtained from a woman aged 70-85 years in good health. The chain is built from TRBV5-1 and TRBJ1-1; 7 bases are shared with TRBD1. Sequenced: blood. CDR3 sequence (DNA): TGCGCCAGCGCTGAGACAGGGTCGAACACTGAAGCTTTCTTT. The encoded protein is CASAETGSNTEAFF.